The 5 T cell receptor beta chains presented below share a single source sample, sequenced in a study of vaccination and CD4 T cells after COVID-19. Cultured CD4+ T-cell DNA underwent Oncomine TCR Beta short-read sequencing. TCRdb redid the calling of the PCR reads with MiXCR, one entry per CDR3 protein. The table has more than 15,000 distinct CDR3 sequences, about 48% seen once. This sample's time point: late sampling 161 to 241 days after vaccination in a few convalescent patients. Treatment in this sample: roughly 10-day PBMC culture with coronavirus spike peptide pools or control peptides (ViraFEST assay). Their antigen targets remain unknown. The specimen was CD4+ T cells from blood, cultured in vitro, collected about 7 months after SARS-CoV-2 vaccination. These receptor sequences come from a human donor who had recovered from COVID-19.

J is TRBJ1-1 and V is TRBV20-1; 9 positions agree with TRBD1. The CDR3 is 13 amino acids. V was clipped by 1 base and J by 10 bases; unmatched bases: 7. Germline CDR1 DFQATT, CDR2 SNEGSKA (reference sequence). The CDR3 spells CSARATDRGVAFF. The CDR3 nucleotides are TGCAGTGCTAGAGCCACGGACAGGGGTGTAGCTTTCTTT.

This sequence joins TRBV7-3 and TRBJ1-6; D ambiguous. Germline V gene sequence: CDR1 SGHTA, CDR2 FQGTGA. This CDR3 is built from 14 residues. The V end was cut by 3 bases, the J end by 6 bases, with 9 bases between. The CDR3 sequence: CASSLRGGNSPLHF. In DNA, the CDR3 is TGTGCCAGCAGCTTGCGGGGAGGTAATTCACCCCTCCACTTT.

There are a few counts of this clonotype. The CDR3 DNA sequence: TGCAGTGCTGCCCCGACAGGGGGCTATGGCTACACCTTC. The encoded protein is CSAAPTGGYGYTF. This chain connects TRBV20-1 to TRBJ1-2; 9 bases match TRBD1. Germline lookup yields CDR1 DFQATT and CDR2 SNEGSKA (reference sequence). This CDR3 is 13 amino acids long. Losses at the gene ends were 5 bases for V and 4 bases for J; bases not matched to a gene: 5.

This chain's CDR3 is CASSLVSRSSYEQYF. The CDR3 DNA follows: TGTGCCAGCAGCTTAGTTTCTAGGTCCTCCTACGAGCAGTACTTC. The rearrangement joins TRBV7-2 to TRBJ2-7; unclear D gene. Germline loops: CDR1 SGHTA, CDR2 FQGNSA. The V end lost 1 base, the J end lost 0 bases, and 10 bases lay between the germline ends. CDR3 length equals 15 residues.

This clonotype came up a few times. V and J are TRBV7-3 and TRBJ2-6; D possibly corresponds to TRBD1 (6 bases). Trimming stripped 4 bases from V and 1 base from J, with 17 bases between. The length of the CDR3 is 18 residues. The germline CDR1 and CDR2 sequences are SGHTA and FQGTGA. This CDR3 reads CASSSPRGRGSGANVLTF. CDR3 nucleotides: TGTGCCAGCAGCTCACCTCGGGGCAGGGGTTCTGGGGCCAACGTCCTGACTTTC.